The 23 T cell receptor beta chains in this list originate from one sample, sequenced in a study of T cell responses to AZD1222 COVID-19 vaccine. Some clones are missing from TCRdb's copy, which holds only in-frame ones; the method was immunoSEQ multiplex PCR. This sample has about 260,000 clones, with about 92% found just once. The input for sequencing was peripheral blood, taken on day 0 of AZD1222 vaccination. These receptors all come from an adult in good health.

The V call is TRBV30, the J call TRBJ1-3, with D perhaps matching TRBD1 (6 bases). This CDR3 has 14 residues. V lost 4 bases, J lost 0 bases, and 10 bases lay in between. Germline CDR1 and CDR2: GTSNPN and SVGIG (reference sequence). The CDR3 sequence is CAWNRDNSGNTIYF. The CDR3, as DNA: TGTGCCTGGAACCGGGACAACTCTGGAAACACCATATATTTT. The full variable domain, completed using reference TRBV30 and TRBJ1-3, is SQTIHQWPATLVQPVGSPLSLECTVEGTSNPNLYWYRQAAGRGLQLLFYSVGIGQISSEVPQNLSASRPQDRQFILSSKKLLLSDSGFYLCAWNRDNSGNTIYFGEGSWLTVV.

This chain joins TRBV4-1 and TRBJ1-1; D is possibly TRBD1 (5 bases). The CDR3 loop spans 16 amino acids. Germline V lookup: CDR1 MGHRA, CDR2 YSYEKL. V gave up 1 base and J gave up 3 bases, with 15 bases separating them. The chain's CDR3 is CASSQGRWGGDTEAFF. The CDR3 coding sequence is TGCGCCAGCAGCCAAGGGAGGTGGGGAGGGGACACTGAAGCTTTCTTT.

The gene calls are TRBV7-9 and TRBJ1-3, with D uncertain. The V gene lost 5 bases and the J gene lost 3 bases, with 11 bases spanning the gap. There are 14 residues in the CDR3. CDR1 is SEHNR, CDR2 FQNEAQ, per germline (reference sequence). CDR3 loop: CASSLQGSGNTIYF. In nucleotides, the CDR3 is TGTGCCAGCAGCCTCCAAGGTAGTGGAAACACCATATATTTT.

For the CDR3, the DNA is TGTGCCAGCAGTCCGCGCCGGGATTTTCAAGAGACCCAGTACTTC. Its protein is CASSPRRDFQETQYF. The V call is TRBV27, the J call TRBJ2-5; possible D gene TRBD2, 5 bases. The V gene's germline CDR1 is MNHEY and CDR2 SMNVEV (reference sequence). The CDR3 is made up of 15 amino acids. The germline V and J ends were trimmed by 5 bases and 2 bases, with 15 bases remaining between them.

The chain employs TRBV5-4 and TRBJ1-4; 8 positions agree with TRBD1. This CDR3 contains 16 residues. J lost 0 bases, V lost 5 bases, and 6 bases had no gene match. CDR1 SGHNT and CDR2 YYREEE come from the germline V gene (reference sequence). As DNA, the CDR3 is TGTGCCAGCAGTCAGCAGGGGGCGACAACTAATGAAAAACTGTTTTTT. As protein: CASSQQGATTNEKLFF.

This chain joins TRBV2 and TRBJ1-6; 10 positions match TRBD1. Germline lookup yields CDR1 SNHLY and CDR2 FYNNEI. The CDR3 is made up of 15 amino acids. Trimming at V came to 4 bases and at J to 7 bases, leaving 4 bases not matched to a gene. The CDR3 spells CASSGPGQGNSPLHF. DNA for the CDR3: TGTGCCAGCAGTGGGCCGGGACAGGGGAATTCACCCCTCCACTTT.

CDR3 sequence (DNA): TGCGCCAGCAGCTTGGCTGACAGGAGGGCCGAGCAGTACTTC. Its translation: CASSLADRRAEQYF. This chain connects TRBV5-1 to TRBJ2-7; D possibly uses TRBD1 or TRBD2 (6 bases each). The CDR3 is 14 amino acids. The V and J ends lost 0 bases and 6 bases respectively, with 13 bases between them. Germline CDR1 is SGHRS and CDR2 is YFSETQ.

This chain joins TRBV9 and TRBJ1-3; D possibly corresponds to TRBD1 (6 bases). Trimming took 2 bases from V and 4 from J, leaving 16 bases between them. CDR1 is SGDLS, CDR2 YYNGEE, per germline. This CDR3 is 16 amino acids long. CDR3 DNA sequence: TGTGCCAGCAGCGTCTCGGGACACCTAAAGGGAAACACCATATATTTT. It yields the protein CASSVSGHLKGNTIYF.

The chain uses TRBV29-1 and TRBJ2-1; TRBD1 matches at 7 bases. This CDR3 spans 14 amino acids. With V trimmed by 7 bases and J by 3 bases, 9 bases remained unmatched. Looked up from germline, CDR1 is SQVTM and CDR2 is ANQGSEA. The CDR3 DNA reads as TGCAGCGGGCCGACAGGGACGGGCTACAATGAGCAGTTCTTC. It codes for CSGPTGTGYNEQFF.

This clone was seen only a few times. The chain links TRBV5-1 to TRBJ2-5; D remains unclear. The germline V gene has CDR1 SGHRS and CDR2 YFSETQ. V shed 2 bases and J shed 3 bases, with 8 bases lying between them. This CDR3 has 13 residues. The CDR3 here is CASSFDPKETQYF. As DNA, the CDR3 is TGCGCCAGCAGCTTTGACCCGAAAGAGACCCAGTACTTC.

The chain is built from TRBV2 and TRBJ2-7; D call uncertain. Per the germline V gene, CDR1 is SNHLY and CDR2 is FYNNEI. V lost 6 bases, J lost 6 bases, and 18 bases lay in between. The CDR3 covers 14 residues. CDR3 sequence: CASSDSPPGGEQYF. As DNA, the CDR3 is TGTGCCAGCAGCGACTCTCCCCCCGGCGGCGAGCAGTACTTC.

The rearrangement links TRBV24-1 to TRBJ2-3; 11 bases match TRBD2. Germline lookup yields CDR1 KGHDR and CDR2 SFDVKD. V lost 4 bases, J lost 5 bases, and 13 bases stayed unmatched. The CDR3 consists of 18 residues. The CDR3 is CATSDRPGTSGRGDTQYF. The CDR3 DNA sequence: TGTGCCACCAGTGACCGCCCTGGGACTAGCGGCCGGGGAGATACGCAGTATTTT.

As concerns this clone: At the DNA level, this CDR3 is encoded by other sequences in the same sample as well. The chain uses TRBV5-1 and TRBJ1-6; D unclear. V lost 2 bases, J lost 7 bases, and 7 bases lay in between. Germline assignment: CDR1 SGHRS and CDR2 YFSETQ. There are 13 residues in the CDR3. The CDR3 nucleotides read TGCGCCAGCAGCTTAGGGTACAATTCACCCCTCCACTTT. It codes for CASSLGYNSPLHF.

The chain couples TRBV4-3 to TRBJ2-7, with 9 bases fitting TRBD2. Germline lookup yields CDR1 LGHNA and CDR2 YSLEER. V gave up 0 bases and J gave up 4 bases; unmatched junction bases: 4. CDR3 size: 15 residues. The CDR3 DNA sequence: TGCGCCAGCAGCCAAGAAGTAGCGGGAGATTACGAGCAGTACTTC. Protein product: CASSQEVAGDYEQYF.

The chain has TRBV10-2 and TRBJ1-4; unclear D gene. Germline CDR1 and CDR2: WSHSY and SAAADI. Trimming took off 2 bases at V and 8 bases at J, with 6 bases between the two ends. The CDR3 contains 12 residues. The DNA for the CDR3 is TGCGCCAGCAGTGAGGTTAGGGAAAAACTGTTTTTT. It yields the protein CASSEVREKLFF.

This chain uses TRBV5-6 with TRBJ1-1; 10 bases map to TRBD1. This CDR3 spans 13 amino acids. The germline V gene encodes CDR1 SGHDT and CDR2 YYEEEE. With V trimmed by 3 bases and J by 6 bases, 2 bases remained unmatched. This chain's CDR3 is CASSSGTGAEAFF. The CDR3, as DNA: TGTGCCAGCAGCTCCGGGACAGGGGCTGAAGCTTTCTTT.

The chain employs TRBV7-3 and TRBJ2-1, with a weak D call TRBD2 (5 bases). Germline V lookup: CDR1 SGHTA, CDR2 FQGTGA. The CDR3 extends over 14 amino acids. Trimming took off 2 bases at V and 8 bases at J, with 13 bases between the two ends. The CDR3 region has the DNA TGTGCCAGCAGCTTAGGCCTACTTAGCGATGAGCAGTTCTTC. This sequence encodes CASSLGLLSDEQFF.

This chain uses TRBV7-9 with TRBJ1-2; 7 bases map to TRBD1. Looked up from germline, CDR1 is SEHNR and CDR2 is FQNEAQ (reference sequence). There are 14 residues in the CDR3. J was trimmed by 6 bases and V by 5 bases; bases with no gene match: 9. CDR3 in DNA: TGTGCCAGCAGCAATCGAAGAGGGGGCGATGGCTACACCTTC. Translating it yields CASSNRRGGDGYTF.

The chain is built from TRBV7-3 and TRBJ2-7; maybe TRBD2 (5 bases). V was shortened by 5 bases and J by 5 bases, with 16 bases between the two germline ends. The CDR3 sequence is 14 residues long. CDR1 and CDR2 from the germline V gene are SGHTA and FQGTGA. The CDR3 is CASSPGRASNEQYF. CDR3 coding DNA: TGTGCCAGCAGCCCTGGACGGGCTAGCAACGAGCAGTACTTC.

The chain recombines TRBV12-3 or TRBV12-4 with TRBJ1-2; D gene unclear. The CDR3 sequence is 13 residues long. The V and J ends lost 6 bases and 4 bases respectively, with 12 bases between them. DNA for the CDR3: TGTGCCAGCAGCCCACGGGTAATCTATGGCTACACCTTC. Its translation is CASSPRVIYGYTF.

The V call is TRBV5-4, the J call TRBJ2-1; TRBD2 matches 8 bases. There are 15 residues in the CDR3. V dropped 2 bases and J dropped 10; count of bases not matched to a gene: 11. The germline V gene encodes CDR1 SGHNT and CDR2 YYREEE (reference sequence). The DNA of the CDR3 is TGTGCCAGCAGCTTCGGTAGCGGGACTTCGAGAGAGCAGTTCTTC. It encodes CASSFGSGTSREQFF.

This chain joins TRBV7-2 and TRBJ1-2; D gene ambiguous. V lost 1 base and J 4 bases, leaving 7 bases between the germline ends. CDR3 length: 13 amino acids. Germline CDR1 reads SGHTA; CDR2 reads FQGNSA. As DNA, the CDR3 is TGTGCCAGCAGCTTAGATGGTACCTATGGCTACACCTTC. Translating it yields CASSLDGTYGYTF.

The CDR3 region has the DNA TGTGCCAGCAGTTATTCGAGCGCCTTTAACTACGAGCAGTACTTC. Translation gives CASSYSSAFNYEQYF. The genes are TRBV6-5 and TRBJ2-7; no clear D gene. Germline CDR1 reads MNHEY; CDR2 reads SVGAGI. Trimming took 3 bases from V and 3 from J, leaving 15 bases between them. The CDR3 is made up of 15 amino acids.